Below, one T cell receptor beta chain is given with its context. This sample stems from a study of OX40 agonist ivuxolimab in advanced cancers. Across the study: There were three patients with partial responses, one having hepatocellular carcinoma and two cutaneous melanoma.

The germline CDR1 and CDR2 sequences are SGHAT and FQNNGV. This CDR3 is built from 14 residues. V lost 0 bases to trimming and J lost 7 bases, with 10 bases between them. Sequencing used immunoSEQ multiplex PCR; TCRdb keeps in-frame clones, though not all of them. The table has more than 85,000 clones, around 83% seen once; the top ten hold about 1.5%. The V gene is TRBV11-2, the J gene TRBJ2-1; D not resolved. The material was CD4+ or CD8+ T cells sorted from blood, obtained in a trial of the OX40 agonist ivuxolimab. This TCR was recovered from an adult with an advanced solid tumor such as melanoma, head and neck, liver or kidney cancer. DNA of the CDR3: TGTGCCAGCAGCTTAGATCCGGCTATTAATGAGCAGTTCTTC. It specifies CASSLDPAINEQFF.